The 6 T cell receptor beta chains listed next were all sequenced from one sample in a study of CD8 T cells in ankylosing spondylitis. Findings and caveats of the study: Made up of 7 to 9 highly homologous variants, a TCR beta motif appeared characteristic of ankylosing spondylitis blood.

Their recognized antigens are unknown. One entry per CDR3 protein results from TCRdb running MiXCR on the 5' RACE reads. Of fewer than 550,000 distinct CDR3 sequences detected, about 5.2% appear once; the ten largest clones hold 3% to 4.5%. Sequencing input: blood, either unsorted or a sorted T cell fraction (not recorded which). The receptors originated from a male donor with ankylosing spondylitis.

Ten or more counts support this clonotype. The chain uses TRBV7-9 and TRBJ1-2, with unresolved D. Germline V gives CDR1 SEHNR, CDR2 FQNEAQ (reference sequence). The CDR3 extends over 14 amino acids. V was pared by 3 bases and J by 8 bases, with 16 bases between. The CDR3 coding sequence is TGTGCCAGCAGCTTTCGTTCGGTTTTAGGCGGCTACACCTTC. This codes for CASSFRSVLGGYTF.

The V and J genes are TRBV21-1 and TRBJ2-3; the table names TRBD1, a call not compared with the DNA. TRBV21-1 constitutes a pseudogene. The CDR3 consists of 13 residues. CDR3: CASTGGCTDTQYF. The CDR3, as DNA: TGTGCCAGCACAGGGGGGTGCACAGATACGCAGTATTTT.

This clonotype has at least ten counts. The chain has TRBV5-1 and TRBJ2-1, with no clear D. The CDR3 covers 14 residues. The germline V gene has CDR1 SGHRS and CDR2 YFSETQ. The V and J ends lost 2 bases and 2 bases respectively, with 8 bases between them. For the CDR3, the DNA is TGCGCCAGCAGCTTCAACATAGCCTACAATGAGCAGTTCTTC. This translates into CASSFNIAYNEQFF. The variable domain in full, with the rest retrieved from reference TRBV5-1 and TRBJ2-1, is KAGVTQTPRYLIKTRGQQVTLSCSPISGHRSVSWYQQTPGQGLQFLFEYFSETQRNKGNFPGRFSGRQFSNSRSEMNVSTLELGDSALYLCASSFNIAYNEQFFGPGTRLTVL.

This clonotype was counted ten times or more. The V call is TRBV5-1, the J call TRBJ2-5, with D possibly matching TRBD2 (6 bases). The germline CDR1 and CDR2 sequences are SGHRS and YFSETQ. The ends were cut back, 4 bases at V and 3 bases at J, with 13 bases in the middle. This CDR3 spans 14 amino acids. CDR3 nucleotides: TGCGCCAGCAGCCCGGGGGTAGGGAAAGAGACCCAGTACTTC. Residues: CASSPGVGKETQYF.

DNA for the CDR3: TGTGCCAGCAGCGTAGATCACAGGATCCTCTATGGCTACACCTTC. It translates to CASSVDHRILYGYTF. The rearrangement links TRBV9 to TRBJ1-2; D is possibly TRBD1 (5 bases). The germline V and J ends were trimmed by 0 bases and 4 bases, with 13 bases remaining between them. Germline CDR1 reads SGDLS; CDR2 reads YYNGEE. The CDR3 has 15 residues.

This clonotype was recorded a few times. CDR3 amino acids: CASSLAGGGSRDTQYF. CDR3 nucleotides: TGCGCCAGCAGCTTGGCCGGGGGGGGATCACGAGATACGCAGTATTTT. The chain joins TRBV5-1 to TRBJ2-3; 8 nucleotides align to TRBD2. Germline loops: CDR1 SGHRS, CDR2 YFSETQ. V shed 0 bases, J shed 5 bases, and the junction held 8 bases outside the gene matches. The CDR3 consists of 16 residues.